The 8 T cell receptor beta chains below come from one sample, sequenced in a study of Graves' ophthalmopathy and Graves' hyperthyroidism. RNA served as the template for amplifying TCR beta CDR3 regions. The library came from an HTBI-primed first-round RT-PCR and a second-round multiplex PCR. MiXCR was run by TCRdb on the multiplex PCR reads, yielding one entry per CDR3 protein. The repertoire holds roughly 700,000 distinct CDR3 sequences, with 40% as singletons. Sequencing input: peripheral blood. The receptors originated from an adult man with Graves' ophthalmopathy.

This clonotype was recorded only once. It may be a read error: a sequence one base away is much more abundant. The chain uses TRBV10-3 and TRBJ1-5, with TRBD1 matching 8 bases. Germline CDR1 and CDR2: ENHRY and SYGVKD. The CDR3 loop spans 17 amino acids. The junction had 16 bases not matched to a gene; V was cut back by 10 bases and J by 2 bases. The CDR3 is CATQGQGRGYGNQPQHF. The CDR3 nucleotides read TGTGCCACTCAAGGACAGGGTAGAGGGTATGGCAATCAGCCCCAGCATTTT.

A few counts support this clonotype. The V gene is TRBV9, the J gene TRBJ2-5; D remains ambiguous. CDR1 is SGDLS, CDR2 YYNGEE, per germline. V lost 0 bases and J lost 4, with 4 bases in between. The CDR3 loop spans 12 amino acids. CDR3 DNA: TGTGCCAGCAGCGTAGTCCCAGAGACCCAGTACTTC. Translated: CASSVVPETQYF.

CDR3 amino acids: CSVVGRQGVASEQYF. The CDR3 nucleotides read TGCAGCGTTGTTGGGAGACAGGGGGTGGCGAGTGAGCAGTACTTC. The chain is built from TRBV29-1 and TRBJ2-7, with 9 bases that match TRBD1. Losses at the gene ends were 4 bases for V and 7 bases for J; bases not matched to a gene: 14. Germline V gene sequence: CDR1 SQVTM, CDR2 ANQGSEA. CDR3 length equals 15 residues.

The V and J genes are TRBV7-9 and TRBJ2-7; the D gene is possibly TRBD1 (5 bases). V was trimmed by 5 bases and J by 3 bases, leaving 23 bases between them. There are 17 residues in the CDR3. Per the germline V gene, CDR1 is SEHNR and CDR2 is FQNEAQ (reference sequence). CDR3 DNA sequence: TGTGCCAGCAGCCAAAGACAACAGGTCAGGCCTAACTACGAGCAGTACTTC. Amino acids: CASSQRQQVRPNYEQYF.

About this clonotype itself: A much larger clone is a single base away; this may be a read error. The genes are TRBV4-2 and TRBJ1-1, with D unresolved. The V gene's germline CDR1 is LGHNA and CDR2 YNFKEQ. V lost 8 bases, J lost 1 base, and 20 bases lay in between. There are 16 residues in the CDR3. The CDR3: CASRKEQVETNTEAFF. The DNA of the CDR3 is TGTGCCAGCCGCAAAGAGCAGGTAGAGACGAACACTGAAGCTTTCTTT.

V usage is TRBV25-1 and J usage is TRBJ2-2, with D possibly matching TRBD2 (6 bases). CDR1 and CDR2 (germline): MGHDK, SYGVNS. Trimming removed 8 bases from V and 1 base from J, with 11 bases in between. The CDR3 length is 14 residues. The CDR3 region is CASVEGGNTGELFF. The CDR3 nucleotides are TGTGCCAGCGTGGAGGGAGGGAACACCGGGGAGCTGTTTTTT.

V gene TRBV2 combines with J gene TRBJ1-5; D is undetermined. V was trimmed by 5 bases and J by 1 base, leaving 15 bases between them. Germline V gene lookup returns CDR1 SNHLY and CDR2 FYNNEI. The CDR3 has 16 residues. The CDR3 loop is CASSSWFGSSNQPQHF. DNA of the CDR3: TGTGCCAGCAGTTCCTGGTTCGGTAGCAGCAATCAGCCCCAGCATTTT.

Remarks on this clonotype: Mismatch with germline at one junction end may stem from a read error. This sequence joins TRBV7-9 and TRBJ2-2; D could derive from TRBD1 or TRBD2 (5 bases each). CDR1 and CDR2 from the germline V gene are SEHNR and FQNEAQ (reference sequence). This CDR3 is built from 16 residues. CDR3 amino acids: CASSQTLGANTGELFF. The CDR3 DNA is TGCGCCAGCAGCCAAACCCTGGGGGCGAACACCGGGGAGCTGTTTTTT.